This T cell receptor (beta chain) was recorded in a study of CD8+ T cells in alopecia areata. Deletions cut 3 bases from V and 2 bases from J, with 11 bases between. The germline gives CDR1 SGHDN, CDR2 FVKESK. The CDR3 covers 14 residues. RNA was extracted and reverse transcribed into cDNA as the sequencing template. TCRdb keeps only in-frame clones here, not all; method: immunoSEQ multiplex PCR. The repertoire consists of 90,000 to 100,000 clones, with over 40% occurring once and the leading ten covering roughly 0.79%. Collection of lesional scalp punch biopsies and peripheral blood was performed in alopecia areata patients.

This sequence joins TRBV14 and TRBJ2-7; D is perhaps TRBD1 or TRBD2 (5 bases each). The sequenced sample was CD4+ T cells sorted from blood. The TCR sequence derives from a human donor with alopecia areata. The CDR3 here is CASSQWDGPYEQYF. The CDR3 DNA follows: TGTGCCAGCAGCCAGTGGGACGGGCCCTACGAGCAGTACTTC.